Listed here are 21 T cell receptor delta chains from one sample, sequenced in a study of gamma-delta T cells after stem cell transplantation. TCRdb re-called clones from the RT-PCR reads via CATT. The repertoire has approximately 2,500 delta-chain clones, approximately 7.6% of them found once; the top ten carry about a tenth. Sequencing used gamma-delta T cells. The receptors stem from a human donor. It is not recorded whose cells these are; they may come from a transplant donor.

This clone qualifies as medium-sized. The chain couples TRDV2 to TRDJ3, with 8 bases aligning to TRDD3. This CDR3 is built from 20 residues. V gave up 0 bases and J gave up 0 bases; unmatched junction bases: 9. In germline, CDR1 is GEAIGNYY, CDR2 EKD. The CDR3 DNA reads TGTGCCTGTGACACCTCTACTGGGGGCTACAGCTCCTGGGACACCCGACAGATGTTTTTC. Translation: CACDTSTGGYSSWDTRQMFF.

This clone was counted between two and nine times. This sequence may be a read error, since a much larger clone differs from it by one base. The chain joins TRDV2 to TRDJ1; possible D gene TRDD3, 5 bases. Germline assignment: CDR1 GEAIGNYY and CDR2 EKD. Trimming shortened V by 5 bases and J by 1 base, and 16 bases separated the two germline ends. The CDR3 extends over 15 amino acids. DNA of the CDR3: TGTGCCTGTGGCACGGTGGGGCCGTTCACCGATAAACTCATCTTT. It translates to CACGTVGPFTDKLIF.

About this clone: A far larger clone is off by one base, so a read error is likely. The same CDR3 can be traced to other DNA sequences in this sample. V gene TRDV2 combines with J gene TRDJ3, with 9 bases aligning to TRDD3. Germline-derived CDR1 and CDR2 are GEAIGNYY and EKD. The CDR3 spans 22 residues. CDR3 coding DNA: TGCGCCTGTGACCCGCCCCCAACAGGGGATACGGGGAGCTCCTGGGACACCCGACAGATGTTTTTC. Protein: CACDPPPTGDTGSSWDTRQMFF.

About this clone: Within the sample, other DNA sequences also encode this same CDR3. The chain links TRDV2 to TRDJ2; 9 positions agree with TRDD3. This CDR3 is built from 16 residues. Trimming at V came to 3 bases and at J to 11 bases, leaving 15 bases not matched to a gene. Germline CDR1 reads GEAIGNYY; CDR2 reads EKD. CDR3 sequence (DNA): TGTGCCTGTGACCCGGTACTGGGGGAAGGGAGAGCCCAACTCTTCTTT. Its translation: CACDPVLGEGRAQLFF.

This clone was found a few times. It differs at one base from a far larger clone, so likely a read error. The chain employs TRDV2 and TRDJ3, with D perhaps matching TRDD1 or TRDD3 (5 bases each). Germline CDR1 reads GEAIGNYY; CDR2 reads EKD. Deletions cut 1 base from V and 0 bases from J, with 24 bases between. CDR3 length: 22 amino acids. DNA for the CDR3: TGTGCCTGTGACACACCCGAAATGCGGGATGGGGTTAGCTCCTGGGACACCCGACAGATGTTTTTC. This gives the protein CACDTPEMRDGVSSWDTRQMFF.

This clone turned up a few times. This clone may be a read error of a much larger clone one base away. Other DNA variants within this sample encode the same CDR3. J is TRDJ1 and V is TRDV2, with TRDD3 identical over 13 bases. Per germline, CDR1 GEAIGNYY and CDR2 EKD. After removal of 4 bases from V and 2 bases from J, the junction contained 12 bases not matched to a gene. The CDR3 is 18 residues long. CDR3 sequence reads: CACEPLTGGYAETDKLIF. DNA for the CDR3: TGTGCCTGTGAGCCCCTTACTGGGGGATACGCCGAGACCGATAAACTCATCTTT.

This clone was recorded a few times. A much bigger clone sits one base away, suggesting this may be a read error. In the same sample, other DNA sequences code for this CDR3. The chain carries TRDV2 and TRDJ1, with 13 bases that match TRDD3. CDR1 is GEAIGNYY and CDR2 is EKD in the germline V gene. This CDR3 contains 18 residues. With 3 bases clipped from V and 2 bases from J, the junction kept 11 bases outside the gene matches. CDR3 bases: TGTGCCTGTGACCTTGTACTGGGGGATACGCTTGAGACCGATAAACTCATCTTT. Its translation is CACDLVLGDTLETDKLIF.

Comments on this clone: Since a much larger clone is just one base distant, this may be a read error. Different DNA sequences within this sample yield the same CDR3. This sequence joins TRDV2 and TRDJ1; possible D gene TRDD3, 5 bases. The CDR3 spans 17 residues. Germline V gene sequence: CDR1 GEAIGNYY, CDR2 EKD. V lost 3 bases to trimming and J lost 5 bases, with 24 bases between them. This CDR3 is CACDSLLTGGPEDKLIF. The CDR3 DNA sequence: TGTGCCTGTGACTCCTTACTTACTGGAGGCCCCGAGGATAAACTCATCTTT.

This clone was found a few times. A far larger clone is just one base off, so this is likely a read error. The chain joins TRDV2 to TRDJ1, with D maybe TRDD2 (5 bases). This CDR3 region has 16 residues. Germline CDR1 reads GEAIGNYY; CDR2 reads EKD. CDR3 coding DNA: TGTGCCTGTGACATCCTTCGAGGCAAGGACAGCGATAAACCCATCTTT. Protein product: CACDILRGKDSDKPIF.

This clone was picked up a small number of times. A far larger clone is off by one base, so a read error is likely. The V call is TRDV2, the J call TRDJ1; 10 nucleotides agree with TRDD3. The length of the CDR3 is 19 residues. J was trimmed by 3 bases and V by 0 bases; bases with no gene match: 15. Germline loops: CDR1 GEAIGNYY, CDR2 EKD. The CDR3 bases are TGTGCCTGTGACACCGTGGGGGGCCAGGGGGATACGGCGTCCGATAAACTCATCTTT. Its translation: CACDTVGGQGDTASDKLIF.

This clone was found a few times. This sequence may be a read error, since a much larger clone differs from it by one base. J is TRDJ1 and V is TRDV2; TRDD3 matches at 8 bases. This CDR3 is built from 15 residues. Looked up from germline, CDR1 is GEAIGNYY and CDR2 is EKD. CDR3 sequence (DNA): TGTGCCTGTGACCCACTGGGGGCCAACGGCGATAAACCCATCTTT. This translates into CACDPLGANGDKPIF.

Of note for this clone: One base away lies a much larger clone, so this may be a sequencing read error. The chain combines TRDV2 with TRDJ1; 10 nucleotides align to TRDD3. CDR1 is GEAIGNYY, CDR2 EKD, per germline. This CDR3 has 18 amino acids. In nucleotides, the CDR3 is TGTGCCCGTGACACCGTAATGGGGGATACCTTATACACCGATAAACTCATCTTT. It yields the protein CARDTVMGDTLYTDKLIF.

By sample share, this clone is medium-sized. The CDR3 loop reads CACDSLRPGSPRTDKLIF. The CDR3, as DNA: TGTGCCTGTGACTCACTACGCCCGGGGTCCCCTCGGACCGATAAACTCATCTTT. J is TRDJ1 and V is TRDV2; D is unresolved. CDR1 is GEAIGNYY, CDR2 EKD, per germline. V was trimmed by 3 bases and J by 2 bases, leaving 24 bases between them. The CDR3 runs to 18 residues.

Of note for this clone: TCRdb's protein, taken from a much larger clone, differs from this DNA's translation at residue 10, likely owing to a read error; the protein displayed comes from the DNA. The CDR3 bases are TGTGCCTGTGACACCCTCGTTACTGGGGTATACGCGTACACCGATAAACTCATCTTT. Amino acids: CACDTLVTGVYAYTDKLIF. The chain combines TRDV2 with TRDJ1; 7 positions agree with TRDD3. Unmatched junction bases numbered 15, after V lost 0 bases and J lost 0 bases. CDR1 and CDR2 (germline): GEAIGNYY, EKD. This CDR3 is built from 19 residues.

This clone is large in the sample. The chain uses TRDV2 and TRDJ1; no clear D gene. The CDR3 loop spans 16 amino acids. V was trimmed by 2 bases and J by 0 bases, leaving 15 bases between them. The V gene's germline CDR1 is GEAIGNYY and CDR2 EKD. The CDR3 nucleotides are TGTGCCTGTGACATGCTCCCAGGACCGTACACCGATAAACTCATCTTT. This encodes CACDMLPGPYTDKLIF.

Turning to this clone: This clone may be a read error of a much larger clone one base away. Other DNA sequences in the same sample also yield this CDR3. The chain carries TRDV2 and TRDJ1; possible D gene TRDD3, 7 bases. Trimming stripped 1 base from V and 3 bases from J, with 35 bases between. CDR3 length: 22 residues. Looked up from germline, CDR1 is GEAIGNYY and CDR2 is EKD. CDR3 DNA: TGTGCCTGTGACACTGTTAAATCCTACGTCGGTACTGGTGGATACGCTCCCGATAAACTCATCTTT. Its translation: CACDTVKSYVGTGGYAPDKLIF.

A few counts support this clone. Being one base from a much bigger clone, this may be a read error. This chain joins TRDV2 and TRDJ1, with 11 positions matching TRDD3. V shed 5 bases and J 0 bases; nucleotides not matched to a gene: 13. The germline CDR1 and CDR2 sequences are GEAIGNYY and EKD. This CDR3 has 18 residues. CDR3: CACGAVLGDIKYTDKLIF. In DNA form, the CDR3 reads TGTGCCTGTGGCGCCGTACTGGGGGATATCAAGTACACCGATAAACTCATCTTT.

As to this clone: Since a far larger clone is one base different, this is likely a read error. The chain recombines TRDV2 with TRDJ1; TRDD3 agrees at 10 bases. CDR1 is GEAIGNYY and CDR2 is EKD in the germline V gene. CDR3 length: 19 residues. The CDR3 is CACDTLNWGISPTPDNLIF. CDR3 nucleotides: TGTGCCTGTGACACCCTAAACTGGGGGATCTCACCCACTCCCGATAACCTCATCTTT.

By share, this clone ranks as medium-sized. CDR3 in amino acids: CALGERILATIRTDKLIF. The CDR3 DNA is TGTGCTCTTGGGGAACGAATACTGGCCACAATACGTACCGATAAACTCATCTTT. The genes are TRDV1 and TRDJ1; D is perhaps TRDD3 (5 bases). The CDR3 consists of 18 residues. The germline V and J ends were trimmed by 1 base and 2 bases, with 20 bases remaining between them. Germline CDR1 TSWWSYY, CDR2 QGS.

V gene TRDV2 combines with J gene TRDJ1, with 12 bases that match TRDD3. The germline CDR1 and CDR2 sequences are GEAIGNYY and EKD. V lost 3 bases and J lost 10; bases outside the gene matches: 14. The CDR3 contains 16 residues. CDR3 loop: CACDALLGDTPLRLIF. The CDR3 coding sequence is TGTGCCTGTGACGCTCTACTGGGGGATACCCCGTTAAGACTCATCTTT.

Note on this clone: TCRdb's protein for this DNA is that of a much larger clone and differs from the translation at residue 3, likely a read error; the protein shown is the DNA translation. The rearrangement joins TRDV2 to TRDJ1, with D perhaps matching TRDD3 (6 bases). Per germline, CDR1 GEAIGNYY and CDR2 EKD. The CDR3 sequence is 16 residues long. DNA for the CDR3: TGTGCCTCTGACTCAATACTGGGAGTCATGGCCGATAAACTCATCTTT. Amino acids: CASDSILGVMADKLIF.